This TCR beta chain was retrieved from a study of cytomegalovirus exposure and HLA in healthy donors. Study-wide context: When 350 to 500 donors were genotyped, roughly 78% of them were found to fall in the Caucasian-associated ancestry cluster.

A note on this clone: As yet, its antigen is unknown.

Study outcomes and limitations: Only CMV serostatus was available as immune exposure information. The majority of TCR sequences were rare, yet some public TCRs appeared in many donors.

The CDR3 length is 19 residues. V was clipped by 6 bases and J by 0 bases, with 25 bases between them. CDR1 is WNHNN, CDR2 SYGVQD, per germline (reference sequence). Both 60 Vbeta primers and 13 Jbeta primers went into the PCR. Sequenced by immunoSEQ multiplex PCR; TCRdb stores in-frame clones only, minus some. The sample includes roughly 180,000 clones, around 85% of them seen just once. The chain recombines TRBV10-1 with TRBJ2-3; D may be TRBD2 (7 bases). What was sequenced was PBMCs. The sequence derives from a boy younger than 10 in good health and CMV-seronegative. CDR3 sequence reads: CASSSIGEGGEGSTDTQYF. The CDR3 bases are TGCGCCAGCAGCAGCATCGGGGAGGGGGGGGAAGGGAGCACAGATACGCAGTATTTT.